The 19 T cell receptor beta chains below were found in one sample sequenced in a study of blood T cell repertoires in COVID-19. Produced via immunoSEQ multiplex PCR; TCRdb's table is partial and in-frame only. The sample holds fewer than 250,000 clones, approximately 90% seen once. Sequences were obtained from PBMCs or T cells enriched from blood (not recorded which). The source is a man aged 45 to 65 who had been exposed to COVID-19.

The chain employs TRBV5-5 and TRBJ1-2; no firm D call. Germline assignment: CDR1 SGHKS and CDR2 YYEKEE (reference sequence). This CDR3 region has 12 residues. Deletions cut 2 bases from V and 5 bases from J, with 7 bases between. The CDR3 nucleotides read TGTGCCAGCAGCTTTCAGGAATATGGCTACACCTTC. This sequence encodes CASSFQEYGYTF.

This clone has more than one count but fewer than ten. J is TRBJ1-2 and V is TRBV11-2; D might be TRBD1 (6 bases). V lost 1 base and J 8 bases, leaving 14 bases between the germline ends. This CDR3 contains 14 residues. The germline CDR1 and CDR2 sequences are SGHAT and FQNNGV. The CDR3 loop reads CASSLAAGASGYTF. The CDR3 region has the DNA TGTGCCAGCAGCTTAGCCGCGGGGGCGTCGGGCTACACCTTC.

The chain joins TRBV5-1 to TRBJ1-1; a possible D gene is TRBD1 (5 bases). The V end was cut by 1 base, the J end by 0 bases, with 16 bases between. Germline CDR1 and CDR2: SGHRS and YFSETQ. There are 17 residues in the CDR3. CDR3 amino acids: CASSLSRGRTVNTEAFF. Written as DNA, the CDR3 is TGCGCCAGCAGCTTGTCTAGGGGCAGAACCGTGAACACTGAAGCTTTCTTT.

The chain couples TRBV5-1 to TRBJ1-1; D gene unclear. Trimming cost V 5 bases and J 2 bases, with 10 bases left between them. CDR1 and CDR2 (germline): SGHRS, YFSETQ. The CDR3 covers 13 residues. CDR3 in amino acids: CASRAEINTEAFF. The CDR3 bases are TGCGCCAGCAGGGCAGAAATCAACACTGAAGCTTTCTTT.

The chain joins TRBV27 to TRBJ2-5; D perhaps matches TRBD2 (6 bases). The CDR3 spans 15 residues. CDR1 MNHEY and CDR2 SMNVEV come from the germline V gene (reference sequence). Trimming cost V 3 bases and J 4 bases, with 15 bases left between them. CDR3 DNA sequence: TGTGCCAGCAGTTTGTCCGGCCTCGGGGGAGAGACCCAGTACTTC. Amino acid sequence: CASSLSGLGGETQYF.

This chain connects TRBV7-3 to TRBJ2-1; TRBD1 aligns across 8 bases. V shed 5 bases and J 9 bases; nucleotides not matched to a gene: 12. CDR1 and CDR2 (germline): SGHTA, FQGTGA. The CDR3 contains 15 residues. The CDR3 region has the DNA TGTGCCAGCAGCGAAGGGACAGGAGTTCCTGGTGAGCAGTTCTTC. This gives the protein CASSEGTGVPGEQFF.

This chain connects TRBV11-3 to TRBJ2-5; 8 bases map to TRBD1. The CDR3 sequence is 16 residues long. Germline V CDR1 and CDR2: SGHNT, YENEEA. The junction had 13 bases not matched to a gene; V was cut back by 5 bases and J by 5 bases. CDR3 in DNA: TGTGCCAGCAGCCTAAGGCGGCAGGGGGCACGGGAGACCCAGTACTTC. Amino acid sequence: CASSLRRQGARETQYF.

V and J are TRBV5-5 and TRBJ1-6; 7 bases are shared with TRBD1. The CDR3 is 13 amino acids. The J segment lost 8 bases and the V segment lost 4 bases, leaving 3 bases of the junction unmatched. CDR1 is SGHKS and CDR2 is YYEKEE in the germline V gene (reference sequence). This chain's CDR3 is CASSPRGYSPLHF. In DNA form, the CDR3 reads TGTGCCAGCAGCCCCAGGGGGTATTCACCCCTCCACTTT. The full variable domain, in which reference TRBV5-5 and TRBJ1-6 provide the parts outside the CDR3, is DAGVTQSPTHLIKTRGQQVTLRCSPISGHKSVSWYQQVLGQGPQFIFQYYEKEERGRGNFPDRFSARQFPNYSSELNVNALLLGDSALYLCASSPRGYSPLHFGNGTRLTVT.

This chain uses TRBV18 with TRBJ2-5; tentatively, D is TRBD2 (6 bases). CDR3 length: 14 residues. Trimming left V 6 bases short and J 2 bases short, with 13 bases between. Germline assignment: CDR1 KGHSH and CDR2 LQKENI. CDR3 sequence (DNA): TGTGCCAGCTCTCTCTCGGGACTTCAAGAGACCCAGTACTTC. As protein: CASSLSGLQETQYF.

In this sample, this clone turned up once. V and J are TRBV5-1 and TRBJ1-1, with TRBD1 matching over 10 bases. The V gene's germline CDR1 is SGHRS and CDR2 YFSETQ. V lost 3 bases to trimming and J lost 2 bases; unmatched junction nucleotides: 4. The CDR3 totals 15 residues. CDR3 loop: CASSSGQGLNTEAFF. Here the CDR3 DNA reads TGCGCCAGCAGCTCGGGACAGGGGCTTAACACTGAAGCTTTCTTT.

The chain carries TRBV6-5 and TRBJ2-5; D may be TRBD1 (6 bases). The CDR3 length is 13 residues. Germline V CDR1 and CDR2: MNHEY, SVGAGI. V dropped 6 bases and J dropped 7 bases, with 15 bases sitting between them. The CDR3 sequence: CASSSTGRGTQYF. The CDR3 nucleotides are TGTGCCAGCAGCTCTACAGGGCGTGGGACCCAGTACTTC.

V usage is TRBV5-8 and J usage is TRBJ2-5; 7 bases are a match to TRBD1. The ends lost 0 bases at V and 0 bases at J; junction bases unmatched: 5. This CDR3 spans 16 amino acids. From germline, CDR1 is SGHTS and CDR2 YDEGEE. The CDR3: CASSLEPGQNQETQYF. The CDR3 DNA follows: TGTGCCAGCAGCTTGGAACCGGGACAGAACCAAGAGACCCAGTACTTC.

This clone has a single count. The V and J genes are TRBV7-9 and TRBJ2-1; TRBD2 is a possible D gene (6 bases). V was shortened by 2 bases and J by 9 bases, with 14 bases between the two germline ends. CDR1 SEHNR and CDR2 FQNEAQ come from the germline V gene (reference sequence). This CDR3 is 14 amino acids long. CDR3 nucleotide sequence: TGTGCCAGCAGCTTACCCGGGAGTGGTCCTGAGCAGTTCTTC. Amino acids: CASSLPGSGPEQFF.

The chain joins TRBV28 to TRBJ2-7, with D perhaps TRBD1 (5 bases). Looked up from germline, CDR1 is MDHEN and CDR2 is SYDVKM. The germline V and J ends were trimmed by 6 bases and 3 bases, with 9 bases remaining between them. The CDR3 runs to 12 residues. CDR3 protein: CASRAGFYEQYF. In DNA, the CDR3 is TGTGCCAGCAGAGCAGGGTTCTACGAGCAGTACTTC.

The V call is TRBV9, the J call TRBJ2-5, with D hard to call. This CDR3 has 15 amino acids. V gave up 3 bases and J gave up 1 base, with 13 bases separating them. Germline V gene sequence: CDR1 SGDLS, CDR2 YYNGEE. CDR3 protein: CASSASFSLQETQYF. CDR3 bases: TGTGCCAGCAGCGCAAGCTTTTCTCTCCAAGAGACCCAGTACTTC.

V is TRBV5-6 and J is TRBJ1-6; TRBD1 matches at 7 bases. Losses at the gene ends were 3 bases for V and 3 bases for J; bases not matched to a gene: 3. The length of the CDR3 is 15 residues. CDR1 is SGHDT, CDR2 YYEEEE, per germline. Here the CDR3 DNA reads TGTGCCAGCAGCTCCTGGGACAGCTATAATTCACCCCTCCACTTT. Translated: CASSSWDSYNSPLHF.

This chain links TRBV29-1 with TRBJ1-5; D gene ambiguous. This CDR3 spans 13 amino acids. Germline CDR1 is SQVTM and CDR2 is ANQGSEA. Trimming cost V 8 bases and J 1 base, with 12 bases left between them. CDR3 sequence (DNA): TGCAGCACGCGGGGAGGAAGCAATCAGCCCCAGCATTTT. It translates to CSTRGGSNQPQHF.

J is TRBJ2-3 and V is TRBV9; 9 bases are shared with TRBD2. In germline, CDR1 is SGDLS, CDR2 YYNGEE. The CDR3 contains 17 residues. Unmatched junction bases numbered 7, after V lost 1 base and J lost 1 base. The CDR3 region is CASSVMKRGEGTDTQYF. The DNA of the CDR3 is TGTGCCAGCAGCGTAATGAAGCGGGGGGAGGGCACAGATACGCAGTATTTT.

The V call is TRBV7-9, the J call TRBJ1-4; D is ambiguous. Germline V gene lookup returns CDR1 SEHNR and CDR2 FQNEAQ (reference sequence). This CDR3 has 16 amino acids. V was pared by 2 bases and J by 0 bases, with 10 bases between. The CDR3 bases are TGTGCCAGCAGCTTATCCCCAGGCGCAACTAATGAAAAACTGTTTTTT. Its protein product is CASSLSPGATNEKLFF.